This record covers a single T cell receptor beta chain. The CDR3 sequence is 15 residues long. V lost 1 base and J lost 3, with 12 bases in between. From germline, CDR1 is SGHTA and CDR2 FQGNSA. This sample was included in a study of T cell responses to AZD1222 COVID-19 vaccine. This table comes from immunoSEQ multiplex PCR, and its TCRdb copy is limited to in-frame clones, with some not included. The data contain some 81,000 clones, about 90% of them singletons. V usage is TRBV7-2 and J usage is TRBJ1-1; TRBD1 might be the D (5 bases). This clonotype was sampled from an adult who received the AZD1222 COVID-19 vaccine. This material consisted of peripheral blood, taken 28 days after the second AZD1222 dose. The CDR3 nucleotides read TGTGCCAGCAGCTTAGTGCAGGGAGGGTACACTGAAGCTTTCTTT. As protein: CASSLVQGGYTEAFF.